This T cell receptor (beta chain) was observed in a study of blood T cell repertoires in COVID-19. Whole-study context: Acute-phase and convalescent COVID-19 samples originated in the United States, Italy and Spain.

In the original workflow: Cell counts per sample came from amplifying reference gene primers. The protocol was immunoSEQ multiplex PCR, while the TCRdb copy is restricted to in-frame clones and leaves out a portion. That table gives V, J and clone size, and the DNA gave D and trimming. The sample comprises over 150,000 clones, roughly 87% of which are singletons, and roughly 7.3% rests with the top ten. The CDR3 is made up of 16 amino acids. Germline V CDR1 and CDR2: LNHDA, SQIVND (reference sequence). Deletions cut 6 bases from V and 3 bases from J, with 20 bases between. Sequenced material: PBMCs or T cells enriched from blood (not recorded which). The chain employs TRBV19 and TRBJ2-5, with D possibly TRBD1 on 7 matching bases. This TCR derives from a woman aged 45-65 years who had recovered from COVID-19. CDR3 nucleotides: TGTGCCAGTAGCCAGGGGGTAGCGGCCCGGAAAGAGACCCAGTACTTC. It codes for CASSQGVAARKETQYF.